The sequence of this T cell receptor beta chain was determined in a study of blood T cell repertoires in COVID-19. Study-wide background: Sample material is recorded as cDNA or gDNA derived from T cells, B-cell-depleted T cells, or PBMCs.

Assay: immunoSEQ multiplex PCR; the TCRdb copy retains only in-frame clones and omits some. The sample has approximately 300,000 clones; 75% to 95% are singletons. Trimming cost V 8 bases and J 6 bases; bases outside gene matches: 7. The CDR3 has 12 residues. Germline CDR1 MNHEY, CDR2 SVGAGI. The TCR originated in a young woman with COVID-19, enrolled during active disease. The chain recombines TRBV6-5 with TRBJ2-7, with 7 bases aligning to TRBD1. Input material: peripheral blood. The CDR3 reads CASGPTGLEQYF. The CDR3 DNA reads TGTGCCAGCGGGCCGACAGGGCTCGAGCAGTACTTC.